The 13 T cell receptor beta chains given below trace back to one sample, sequenced in a study of cytomegalovirus exposure and HLA in healthy donors. Use of 60 Vbeta and 13 Jbeta primers characterized the PCR. Profiled with immunoSEQ multiplex PCR; TCRdb holds only in-frame clones, not every one. Among about 87,000 clones listed, roughly three quarters were seen once. The specimen sequenced was PBMCs. The receptors come from a woman aged 40 to 49 in good health and CMV-seronegative.

This clone was seen repeatedly, ten times or more. The chain couples TRBV2 to TRBJ1-1, with D maybe TRBD1 (6 bases). This CDR3 is 15 amino acids long. The germline V gene encodes CDR1 SNHLY and CDR2 FYNNEI. V was clipped by 11 bases and J by 8 bases, with 27 bases between them. The DNA for the CDR3 is TGTGCCGGAGCTGGGGGCACAGGAGCAGGCAGGGAAGCTTTCTTT. Translated, it gives CAGAGGTGAGREAFF. The complete variable domain, with remaining parts taken from reference TRBV2 and TRBJ1-1, reads EPEVTQTPSHQVTQMGQEVILRCVPISNHLYFYWYRQILGQKVEFLVSFYNNEISEKSEIFDDQFSVERPDGSNFTLKIRSTKLEDSAMYFCAGAGGTGAGREAFFGQGTRLTVV.

The chain has TRBV4-2 and TRBJ2-7; 8 nucleotides line up with TRBD2. V shed 1 base, J shed 5 bases, and the junction held 4 bases outside the gene matches. The CDR3 runs 14 residues. Per germline, CDR1 LGHNA and CDR2 YNFKEQ. The CDR3 region is CASSQAVGGDEQYF. CDR3 nucleotide sequence: TGTGCCAGCAGCCAAGCCGTCGGGGGGGACGAGCAGTACTTC.

V is TRBV5-6 and J is TRBJ1-2; D is unresolved. Germline values: CDR1 SGHDT, CDR2 YYEEEE. The V gene lost 6 bases and the J gene lost 0 bases, with 15 bases spanning the gap. The CDR3 contains 15 residues. CDR3 nucleotides: TGTGCCAGCACCCCGCTCGGGGAGGCTAACTATGGCTACACCTTC. Encoded protein: CASTPLGEANYGYTF.

V and J are TRBV7-2 and TRBJ2-7, with 10 bases fitting TRBD1. Trimming at V came to 5 bases and at J to 7 bases, leaving 5 bases not matched to a gene. From germline, CDR1 is SGHTA and CDR2 FQGNSA. CDR3 length: 13 amino acids. The CDR3 loop is CASSGRTGGEQYF. Written as DNA, the CDR3 is TGTGCCAGCAGCGGACGGACAGGGGGTGAGCAGTACTTC.

V gene TRBV30 combines with J gene TRBJ1-1; 10 bases match TRBD1. V shed 5 bases, J shed 3 bases, and the junction held 3 bases outside the gene matches. The CDR3 runs 13 residues. Germline CDR1 GTSNPN, CDR2 SVGIG (reference sequence). CDR3 sequence reads: CAWGTGAYTEAFF. For the CDR3, the DNA is TGTGCCTGGGGGACAGGGGCGTACACTGAAGCTTTCTTT. The variable domain in full, with the rest retrieved from reference TRBV30 and TRBJ1-1, is SQTIHQWPATLVQPVGSPLSLECTVEGTSNPNLYWYRQAAGRGLQLLFYSVGIGQISSEVPQNLSASRPQDRQFILSSKKLLLSDSGFYLCAWGTGAYTEAFFGQGTRLTVV.

The sample holds one count of this clone. This rearrangement joins TRBV7-2 to TRBJ1-1; D not resolved. The V end was cut by 0 bases, the J end by 5 bases, with 7 bases between. Germline V lookup: CDR1 SGHTA, CDR2 FQGNSA. This CDR3 region has 13 residues. For the CDR3, the DNA is TGTGCCAGCAGCTTAGCGCGGGGAACTGAAGCTTTCTTT. Encoded protein: CASSLARGTEAFF. The entire variable domain, with the rest obtained from reference TRBV7-2 and TRBJ1-1, is as follows: GAGVSQSPSNKVTEKGKDVELRCDPISGHTALYWYRQSLGQGLEFLIYFQGNSAPDKSGLPSDRFSAERTGGSVSTLTIQRTQQEDSAVYLCASSLARGTEAFFGQGTRLTVV.

The chain joins TRBV30 to TRBJ1-2; D unclear. V gave up 6 bases and J gave up 5 bases, with 22 bases separating them. This CDR3 has 15 amino acids. Germline V gene sequence: CDR1 GTSNPN, CDR2 SVGIG (reference sequence). As DNA, the CDR3 is TGTGCCTGTTCTGCCGGGCAGATTGGGGAGTATGGCTACACCTTC. It specifies CACSAGQIGEYGYTF.

Notes on this clone: The same CDR3 is also encoded by other DNA sequences in this sample. The chain employs TRBV30 and TRBJ2-5; D gene ambiguous. Germline CDR1 reads GTSNPN; CDR2 reads SVGIG (reference sequence). Trimming removed 3 bases from V and 5 bases from J, with 7 bases in between. CDR3 size: 11 residues. This CDR3 is CAWSDQETQYF. The DNA of the CDR3 is TGTGCCTGGAGCGATCAGGAGACCCAGTACTTC.

The chain has TRBV2 and TRBJ2-7; D may be TRBD1 (6 bases). Per the germline V gene, CDR1 is SNHLY and CDR2 is FYNNEI. The ends were cut back, 11 bases at V and 6 bases at J, with 26 bases in the middle. This CDR3 has 15 amino acids. DNA for the CDR3: TGTGCCGGAGGACAGACCGTTCATCTCGGAAGCGAGCAGTACTTC. It is translated as CAGGQTVHLGSEQYF.

The chain combines TRBV6-1 with TRBJ2-7, with 9 bases that match TRBD1. Trimming took 6 bases from V and 4 from J; bases not matched to a gene: 7. The germline gives CDR1 MNHNS, CDR2 SASEGT. The length of the CDR3 is 14 residues. The CDR3 bases are TGTGCCAGCAGGGTGGGACAGGGAAAGTACGAGCAGTACTTC. This gives the protein CASRVGQGKYEQYF.

V is TRBV9 and J is TRBJ2-2; TRBD2 might be the D (6 bases). The V gene lost 4 bases and the J gene lost 4 bases, with 11 bases spanning the gap. The CDR3 totals 14 residues. The germline CDR1 and CDR2 sequences are SGDLS and YYNGEE. CDR3 region: CASSPGLSTGELFF. The CDR3 nucleotides read TGTGCCAGCAGCCCGGGACTTTCCACCGGGGAGCTGTTTTTT.

The V gene is TRBV7-9, the J gene TRBJ1-6; 7 nucleotides align to TRBD1. Germline trimming cut 5 bases from V and 13 bases from J; bases unmatched to any gene: 2. The CDR3 has 11 amino acids. The germline V gene encodes CDR1 SEHNR and CDR2 FQNEAQ (reference sequence). The CDR3 bases are TGTGCCAGCAGCCTACAGGGGCCCCTCCACTTT. This gives the protein CASSLQGPLHF.

J is TRBJ2-7 and V is TRBV11-2, with D possibly matching TRBD1 (6 bases). V was clipped by 6 bases and J by 0 bases, with 18 bases between them. The germline gives CDR1 SGHAT, CDR2 FQNNGV. This CDR3 comprises 16 residues. The CDR3 loop is CASRSYRDTTSYEQYF. Here the CDR3 DNA reads TGTGCCAGCAGGAGTTACCGGGACACTACCTCCTACGAGCAGTACTTC.